The rows below give T cell receptor beta chains drawn from one sample of a study of shared clonotypes between healthy human individuals. The method was immunoSEQ multiplex PCR; TCRdb's version includes in-frame clones alone and lacks a portion of them. The data contain 2 million to 2.5 million clones, about 95% of them seen just once; the ten biggest clones take up 0.9% to 1.3%. The sequenced sample was naive CD8+ T cells sorted from blood. All receptors derive from a young man in good health. Both conserved end residues are part of each CDR3. D genes are given only for firm matches. Clone size is shown for a subset of rows, as once, few, many or a class of expanded clone.

D: .
size: .
V: TRBV5-6
J: TRBJ2-7
CDR3: CASMMMDSSYEQYF
DNA: TGTGCCAGCATGATGATGGACAGCTCCTACGAGCAGTACTTC

D: .
size: once
V: TRBV12-5
J: TRBJ2-3
CDR3: CASGHPQGDTQYF
DNA: TGTGCTAGTGGTCACCCTCAGGGGGATACGCAGTATTTT

D: TRBD2
size: .
V: TRBV5-8
J: TRBJ2-7
CDR3: CASSLARSGGADLQYF
DNA: TGTGCCAGCAGCTTGGCCAGAAGCGGGGGGGCCGATCTACAGTACTTC

D: TRBD1
size: .
V: TRBV9
J: TRBJ2-7
CDR3: CASSVEGQGAYEQYF
DNA: TGTGCCAGCAGCGTAGAAGGTCAGGGGGCGTACGAGCAGTACTTC

D: .
size: .
V: TRBV5-6
J: TRBJ2-7
CDR3: CASSLGPGETYEQYF
DNA: TGTGCCAGCAGCTTGGGGCCAGGGGAAACCTACGAGCAGTACTTC

D: .
size: once
V: TRBV6-4
J: TRBJ1-4
CDR3: CASPVSPSTNEKLFF
DNA: TGTGCCAGCCCCGTTAGTCCGTCAACTAATGAAAAACTGTTTTTT

D: .
size: .
V: TRBV30
J: TRBJ1-1
CDR3: CAGGLLDEAFF
DNA: TGTGCCGGGGGATTGCTTGATGAAGCTTTCTTT

D: .
size: .
V: TRBV4-1
J: TRBJ1-1
CDR3: CASSHPGGNTEAFF
DNA: TGCGCCAGCAGCCATCCCGGGGGTAACACTGAAGCTTTCTTT

D: .
size: .
V: TRBV4-1
J: TRBJ2-2
CDR3: CASRWANTGELFF
DNA: TGCGCCAGCAGGTGGGCAAACACCGGGGAGCTGTTTTTT

D: .
size: .
V: TRBV28
J: TRBJ2-5
CDR3: CASSLYRDPGLEETQYF
DNA: TGTGCCAGTAGTTTATACCGGGACCCAGGTTTAGAAGAGACCCAGTACTTC

D: TRBD1
size: .
V: TRBV7-9
J: TRBJ2-7
CDR3: CASSGDRQLYEQYF
DNA: TGTGCCAGCAGCGGGGACAGGCAACTCTACGAGCAGTACTTC

D: TRBD1
size: .
V: TRBV6-5
J: TRBJ2-7
CDR3: CASSRTGSSSYEQYF
DNA: TGTGCCAGCAGTCGGACAGGATCGAGCTCCTACGAGCAGTACTTC

D: .
size: once
V: TRBV27
J: TRBJ2-1
CDR3: CASGGTSYNEQFF
DNA: TGTGCCAGCGGGGGCACCTCCTACAATGAGCAGTTCTTC

D: TRBD2
size: .
V: TRBV6-6
J: TRBJ2-7
CDR3: CASSLLAGYNEQYF
DNA: TGTGCCAGCAGCCTCCTAGCGGGATACAACGAGCAGTACTTC

D: .
size: .
V: TRBV15
J: TRBJ2-4
CDR3: CATSRGGQGLDIQYF
DNA: TGTGCCACCAGCAGAGGAGGGCAGGGTCTAGACATTCAGTACTTC

D: TRBD1
size: .
V: TRBV13
J: TRBJ1-3
CDR3: CASSFQPQGETGNTIYF
DNA: TGTGCCAGCAGCTTTCAACCACAGGGGGAAACTGGAAACACCATATATTTT

D: TRBD1
size: .
V: TRBV5-6
J: TRBJ1-1
CDR3: CASSSPTGIGADTEAFF
DNA: TGTGCCAGCAGCTCGCCGACAGGGATCGGTGCAGACACTGAAGCTTTCTTT

D: .
size: .
V: TRBV5-8
J: TRBJ1-5
CDR3: CASSFRAGGNQPQHF
DNA: TGTGCCAGCAGCTTTCGGGCCGGAGGCAATCAGCCCCAGCATTTT

D: TRBD2
size: .
V: TRBV7-9
J: TRBJ2-3
CDR3: CASIDGGGDSPMDTQYF
DNA: TGTGCCAGCATCGACGGTGGGGGGGACTCCCCAATGGATACGCAGTATTTT

D: .
size: few
V: TRBV7-9
J: TRBJ1-2
CDR3: CASSPKTHTTANVGYTF
DNA: TGTGCCAGCAGCCCTAAAACCCATACGACGGCAAATGTTGGCTACACCTTC

D: TRBD1
size: .
V: TRBV30
J: TRBJ2-5
CDR3: CAWTPLGTGLETQYF
DNA: TGTGCCTGGACCCCCTTGGGGACAGGGTTAGAGACCCAGTACTTC

D: .
size: .
V: TRBV7-9
J: TRBJ2-7
CDR3: CASSPSPVGEQYF
DNA: TGTGCCAGCAGCCCATCTCCGGTGGGTGAGCAGTACTTC

D: .
size: .
V: TRBV28
J: TRBJ1-4
CDR3: CASSLTGTTNEKLFF
DNA: TGTGCCAGCAGTTTAACCGGGACAACTAATGAAAAACTGTTTTTT

D: TRBD1
size: .
V: TRBV2
J: TRBJ2-1
CDR3: CASSVGTGAYNEQFF
DNA: TGTGCCAGCAGTGTTGGGACAGGTGCCTACAATGAGCAGTTCTTC

D: .
size: .
V: TRBV5-4
J: TRBJ2-2
CDR3: CASSPGELLNTGELFF
DNA: TGTGCCAGCAGCCCCGGGGAATTACTGAACACCGGGGAGCTGTTTTTT

D: .
size: once
V: TRBV6-5
J: TRBJ2-1
CDR3: CASSSGSSYNEQLF
DNA: TGTGCCAGCTCGTCCGGGAGCTCCTACAATGAGCAGCTCTTC

D: .
size: .
V: TRBV7-9
J: TRBJ2-7
CDR3: CASSLAGRGPPYEQYF
DNA: TGTGCCAGCAGCTTAGCCGGTCGGGGACCCCCCTACGAGCAGTACTTC

D: TRBD1
size: .
V: TRBV7-8
J: TRBJ1-4
CDR3: CASSDRGSNEKLFF
DNA: TGTGCCAGCAGTGACAGGGGTTCTAATGAAAAACTGTTTTTT

D: TRBD1
size: .
V: TRBV12-5
J: TRBJ2-7
CDR3: CASGLGQGYEQYF
DNA: TGTGCTAGTGGTTTGGGACAGGGATACGAGCAGTACTTC

D: .
size: .
V: TRBV4-3
J: TRBJ1-6
CDR3: CASSQELASSYNSPLHF
DNA: TGCGCCAGCAGCCAAGAGCTAGCAAGCTCCTATAATTCACCCCTCCACTTT

D: .
size: .
V: TRBV9
J: TRBJ2-7
CDR3: CASSVAGGLESYEQYF
DNA: TGTGCCAGCAGCGTAGCTGGGGGGTTGGAGTCCTACGAGCAGTACTTC

D: .
size: .
V: TRBV28
J: TRBJ1-4
CDR3: CASSLHDGATNEKLFF
DNA: TGTGCCAGCAGTCTTCACGACGGGGCAACTAATGAAAAACTGTTTTTT

D: .
size: .
V: TRBV6-6
J: TRBJ1-6
CDR3: CASSYAGNSPLHF
DNA: TGTGCCAGCAGTTACGCCGGGAATTCACCCCTCCACTTT

D: TRBD1
size: once
V: TRBV2
J: TRBJ1-2
CDR3: CASSEAGQATGYGYTF
DNA: TGTGCCAGCAGTGAAGCGGGACAGGCGACGGGCTATGGCTACACCTTC

D: .
size: .
V: TRBV10-1
J: TRBJ2-1
CDR3: CASSVSYNEQFF
DNA: TGCGCCAGCAGTGTTTCCTACAATGAGCAGTTCTTC

D: .
size: once
V: TRBV7-9
J: TRBJ2-1
CDR3: CASSLAFDARVDEQFF
DNA: TGTGCCAGCAGCTTAGCTTTTGATGCTAGAGTCGATGAGCAGTTCTTC

D: .
size: .
V: TRBV19
J: TRBJ1-4
CDR3: CASGTGYGVEKLFF
DNA: TGTGCCAGTGGAACAGGGTACGGGGTTGAAAAACTGTTTTTT

D: .
size: .
V: TRBV19
J: TRBJ2-7
CDR3: CASSRGTGNEQYF
DNA: TGTGCCAGTAGTAGAGGAACAGGTAACGAGCAGTACTTC

D: .
size: many
V: TRBV4-1
J: TRBJ1-3
CDR3: CASSQGPGNGNTIYF
DNA: TGCGCCAGCAGCCAAGGGCCGGGGAATGGAAACACCATATATTTT

D: .
size: few
V: TRBV5-1
J: TRBJ2-3
CDR3: CASSWGGASLPDTQYF
DNA: TGCGCCAGCAGTTGGGGGGGCGCGTCGCTTCCAGATACGCAGTATTTT

D: .
size: .
V: TRBV28
J: TRBJ1-1
CDR3: CASSFPGVVPEAFF
DNA: TGTGCCAGCAGTTTCCCTGGTGTGGTCCCTGAAGCTTTCTTT

D: TRBD1
size: .
V: TRBV7-9
J: TRBJ1-6
CDR3: CASSSIDRVHSPLHF
DNA: TGTGCCAGCAGCTCAATAGACAGGGTTCATTCACCCCTCCACTTT

D: .
size: .
V: TRBV5-1
J: TRBJ1-6
CDR3: CASSLTALNSPLHF
DNA: TGCGCCAGCAGCTTGACAGCCCTGAACTCACCCCTCCACTTT

D: .
size: .
V: TRBV21-1
J: TRBJ2-7
CDR3: CASPSGMLWGEQYF
DNA: TGTGCCAGCCCCTCGGGAATGCTATGGGGCGAGCAGTACTTC

D: .
size: .
V: TRBV7-9
J: TRBJ1-1
CDR3: CASSLTPNTEAFF
DNA: TGTGCCAGCAGCTTGACCCCGAACACTGAAGCTTTCTTT

D: .
size: .
V: TRBV7-6
J: TRBJ2-7
CDR3: CASSENRDGGYEQYF
DNA: TGTGCCAGCAGCGAAAACAGGGATGGCGGCTACGAGCAGTACTTC

D: .
size: once
V: TRBV18
J: TRBJ2-3
CDR3: CASSQGTQDTQYF
DNA: TGTGCCAGCTCGCAAGGGACGCAAGATACGCAGTATTTT

D: .
size: .
V: TRBV29-1
J: TRBJ2-7
CDR3: CSVGDEWSSYEQYF
DNA: TGCAGCGTTGGGGACGAATGGAGCTCCTACGAGCAGTACTTC